This is a list of T cell receptor beta chains from one sample in a study of T cell repertoires in cytomegalovirus infection. TCRdb re-called the reads with MiXCR, one entry per CDR3 protein. The sample contains approximately 750,000 distinct CDR3 sequences, about a third of which appear only once. Material for sequencing was PBMCs. The receptors originated from a human donor in good health (CMV status not recorded). Some clones in this sample may be carry-over from other donors' samples. Both conserved end residues are part of each CDR3. A D gene is named only where the DNA matches it firmly. Size values are once, few and many counts, or a class for expanded clones, and some rows have none.

>17|TRBD2|TRBJ2-3|TRBV20-1|NA
TGCAGTGCTAGAAGATCCGGCGGGGGGGGAAGCACAGATACGCAGTATTTT
CSARRSGGGGSTDTQYF
>14|NA|TRBJ2-5|TRBV25-1|NA
TGTGCCAGCAGTGAGTGGGGTCTGCAAGAGACCCATTACTTC
CASSEWGLQETHYF
>15|NA|TRBJ1-2|TRBV19|NA
TGTGCCAGTAAATCCTCTCCTTTTGGGCGCTATGGCTACACCTTC
CASKSSPFGRYGYTF
>14|NA|TRBJ1-2|TRBV7-8|NA
TGTGCCAGCAGCTTAGAACAGTACGCGGGTGGCTACACCTTC
CASSLEQYAGGYTF
>17|NA|TRBJ1-2|TRBV24-1|NA
TGTGCCACCAGTGATTTGGGCCCCGACAGCAGTACCTATGGCTACACCTTC
CATSDLGPDSSTYGYTF
>14|TRBD2|TRBJ2-7|TRBV10-3|many
TGTGCCATCGGAGGTAAGCGGGGAGCCTACGAGCAGTACTTC
CAIGGKRGAYEQYF
>16|TRBD1|TRBJ1-5|TRBV12-3/TRBV12-4|NA
TGTGCCAGCAGTCCCCCGGGACAGCTCTCGAATCAGCCCCAGCATTTT
CASSPPGQLSNQPQHF
>15|TRBD2|TRBJ2-7|TRBV7-2|many
TGTGCCAGCAGCTTTTTACTAGCGGGAGACTACGAGCAGTACTTC
CASSFLLAGDYEQYF
>14|NA|TRBJ2-3|TRBV5-1|many
TGCGCCAGCAGCTTGGGACTCCGCACAGATACGCAGTATTTT
CASSLGLRTDTQYF
>16|NA|TRBJ1-5|TRBV10-3|NA
TGTGCCATCAGGTCCGGCAGGGGCGGGAGTGAACAGCCCCAGCCTTTT
CAIRSGRGGSEQPQPF
>14|NA|TRBJ2-7|TRBV3-1|NA
TGTGCCAGCAGCCAATCGGGAGCGATTACCGAGCAGTACTTC
CASSQSGAITEQYF
>15|NA|TRBJ2-7|TRBV6-1|few
TGTGCCAGCAGCCCCGGACGTGATATGATCCACGAGCAGTACTTC
CASSPGRDMIHEQYF
>15|NA|TRBJ1-2|TRBV12-3/TRBV12-4|few
TGTGCCAGCAGTTTTTCCGCAGGGCGGGGAATTGGCTACACCTTC
CASSFSAGRGIGYTF
>18|TRBD2|TRBJ2-2|TRBV6-6|few
TGTGCCAGCAGTTACCCTCCTAGACTAGCGCGAAACACCGGGGAGCTGTTTTTT
CASSYPPRLARNTGELFF
>18|TRBD1|TRBJ2-7|TRBV28|NA
TGTGCCAGCAGAGAATCTGGACAGGGAAGACCTAGGTCGGGCGAGCAGTACTTC
CASRESGQGRPRSGEQYF
>20|TRBD2|TRBJ2-2|TRBV28|once
TGTGCCAGCAGTACATCAATCCGGGGGGGTACGCCTTCGAACACCGGGGAGCTGTTTTTT
CASSTSIRGGTPSNTGELFF
>18|NA|TRBJ1-4|TRBV28|few
TGTGCCAGCAGTTTAGAGGTCGGGGGGACGGAACTTAATGAAAAACTGTTTTTT
CASSLEVGGTELNEKLFF
>17|TRBD2|TRBJ2-1|TRBV7-8|many
TGTGCCAGCAGCTTAGGGTGGGCGTCGGGAGGAAAGAATGAGCAGTTCTTC
CASSLGWASGGKNEQFF
>24|TRBD2|TRBJ2-7|TRBV7-9|NA
TGTGCCAGCAGCCACTACCCTCCGGGACTAGCGGGAGAAGCCCCTAGAAGCCCTCCCTACGAGCAGTACTTC
CASSHYPPGLAGEAPRSPPYEQYF
>17|NA|TRBJ1-6|TRBV27|once
TGTGCCAGCAGTGGGGGTTCGTGGGATGTAGATAATTCACCCCTCCACTTT
CASSGGSWDVDNSPLHF
>17|NA|TRBJ2-3|TRBV11-2|few
TGTGCCAGCAGCTTAGATAAGGGAGAACTAGTCACCGATACGCAGTATTTT
CASSLDKGELVTDTQYF
>14|NA|TRBJ1-2|TRBV28|NA
TGTGCCAGCACCCGTCAGGTGGGGAACTATGGCTACACCTTC
CASTRQVGNYGYTF
>13|NA|TRBJ2-7|TRBV12-3/TRBV12-4|NA
TGTGCCAGCAGTTTGCTGGGGTTGTACGAGCAGTACTTC
CASSLLGLYEQYF
>16|NA|TRBJ2-6|TRBV20-1|once
TGCAGTGCGGTTCAGGGGAGGTTCGGTGGGGCCAACGTCCTGACTTTC
CSAVQGRFGGANVLTF
>14|NA|TRBJ2-1|TRBV19|NA
TGTGCCAGTAGTGCAACTATTAGGAGCAAGGAGCAGTTCTTC
CASSATIRSKEQFF
>16|TRBD2|TRBJ2-1|TRBV6-4|NA
TGTGCCAGCAGTGAGGAACTAGCGGGGGCCTACAATGAGCAGTTCTTC
CASSEELAGAYNEQFF
>14|TRBD1|TRBJ1-5|TRBV6-1|NA
TGTGCCAGCAGTATGGGACAGGGGTACCAGCCCCAGCATTTT
CASSMGQGYQPQHF
>13|NA|TRBJ1-1|TRBV20-1|NA
TGCAGTGCTAGAGAGGGCCAGATTGGTGGAGCTTTCTTT
CSAREGQIGGAFF
>17|TRBD2|TRBJ2-1|TRBV29-1|NA
TGCAGCGTTGAAGAACCGGCTAGCGGGAGTCTAGGCAATGAGCAGTTCTTC
CSVEEPASGSLGNEQFF
>15|TRBD1|TRBJ2-5|TRBV11-2|NA
TGTGCCAGCAGCTTAGGACAGGGTAGGGAAGAGACCCAGTACTTC
CASSLGQGREETQYF
>15|NA|TRBJ1-5|TRBV6-6|NA
TGTGCCAGCAGCAGAGAAGGGGCTAGCAATCAGCCCCAGCATTTT
CASSREGASNQPQHF
>12|NA|TRBJ1-2|TRBV28|NA
TGTGCCAGCAGTATAGGGTTCTATGGCTACACCTTC
CASSIGFYGYTF
>11|NA|TRBJ1-2|TRBV20-1|NA
TGCAGTGCTAGATCTGGGGCGGGCTACACCTTC
CSARSGAGYTF
>13|NA|TRBJ2-3|TRBV19|NA
TGTGCCAGTAGTATAATGGACACAGATACGCAGTATTTT
CASSIMDTDTQYF
>13|NA|TRBJ2-5|TRBV20-1|NA
TGCAGTGCTAGAGAGGAGGGCCAAGAGCCCCAGTACTTC
CSAREEGQEPQYF
>15|TRBD1|TRBJ1-1|TRBV5-4|NA
TGTGCCAGCAGCTTGCAGGGGGCTAAAGTGACTGAAGCTTACTTT
CASSLQGAKVTEAYF
>15|NA|TRBJ2-7|TRBV24-1|few
TGTGCCACCAGTGCAGGTTTCCTACCGGCCTACGAGCAGTACTTC
CATSAGFLPAYEQYF
>12|NA|TRBJ1-4|TRBV2|once
TGTACCAGCAGCCGACAGATCGAAAAACTGTTTTTT
CTSSRQIEKLFF
>13|NA|TRBJ2-2|TRBV12-3/TRBV12-4|NA
TGTGCCAGCAGTTTATCGGGCCCCGGGGAGCTGTTTTTT
CASSLSGPGELFF
>17|TRBD1|TRBJ1-2|TRBV4-3|NA
TGCGCCAGCAGCCAAGAAATTCCCGGGACAGCTCTTTATGGCTACACCTTC
CASSQEIPGTALYGYTF
>15|TRBD1|TRBJ1-1|TRBV7-9|many
TGTGCCAGCAGCCCCCGAGGGTACAGGGGGCAAGAAGCTTTCTTT
CASSPRGYRGQEAFF
>14|TRBD2|TRBJ2-7|TRBV20-1|NA
TGCAGTGCGGTAGCGGGGGGGAACTCCTACGAGCAGTACTTC
CSAVAGGNSYEQYF
>16|NA|TRBJ1-2|TRBV4-1|NA
TGCGCCAGCAGGGGGGGGGAGGGAACAGGCGTCTCTGGCTACACCTTC
CASRGGEGTGVSGYTF
>16|TRBD2|TRBJ2-3|TRBV6-2/TRBV6-3|NA
TGTGCCAGCAGTTATTTAGCGGGGGGGAGCACAGATACGCAGTATTTT
CASSYLAGGSTDTQYF
>14|NA|TRBJ1-4|TRBV28|NA
TGTGCCAGCAGTGCGCGTGGGGGCGCAGAAAAACTGTTTTTT
CASSARGGAEKLFF
>12|NA|TRBJ1-6|TRBV28|NA
TGTGCCAGCAGTATGAGTAATTCACCCCTCCACTTT
CASSMSNSPLHF
>16|NA|TRBJ2-6|TRBV6-4|NA
TGTGCCAGCAGTGACGTAGGGGGCTCTGGGGCCAACGTCCTGACTTTC
CASSDVGGSGANVLTF
>13|NA|TRBJ1-4|TRBV7-2|few
TGTGCCAGCGGCAGAGGGTGGGGCAGTGCACTGTTTTTT
CASGRGWGSALFF
>15|TRBD2|TRBJ2-3|TRBV5-4|NA
TGTGCCAGCAGCTTGTCTAGCGGGAGGGAAGATACGCAGTATTTT
CASSLSSGREDTQYF
>17|NA|TRBJ1-5|TRBV7-9|NA
TGTGCCAGCAGCACGACAGGAGATCTCTTTAGCAATCAGCCCCAGCATTTT
CASSTTGDLFSNQPQHF
>16|NA|TRBJ1-2|TRBV28|NA
TGTGCCAGCAGTTTAACGGGGGGGGATCAGCTCTATGGCTACACCTTC
CASSLTGGDQLYGYTF
>14|NA|TRBJ1-2|TRBV7-2|many
TGTGCCAGCAGCTTCACCCTGGTTGCGGGGTACTACACCTTC
CASSFTLVAGYYTF
>16|NA|TRBJ1-1|TRBV27|NA
TGTGCCAGCAGTTTCTCGCGGGGGGAAAAGAACACTGAAGCTTTCTTT
CASSFSRGEKNTEAFF
>17|NA|TRBJ2-7|TRBV7-9|few
TGTGCCAGCAGCTTAGCGAAGACCGGACTACAATCCTACGAGCAGTACTTC
CASSLAKTGLQSYEQYF
>13|NA|TRBJ2-7|TRBV7-9|NA
TGTGCCAGCAGCCGTGGGGGTGACCCCGAGCAGTACTTC
CASSRGGDPEQYF
>16|NA|TRBJ1-6|TRBV20-1|NA
TGCAGTGCTAGAGATAGCTCCGGGAGTTGGAATTCACCCCTCCACTTT
CSARDSSGSWNSPLHF